Described below is a single T cell receptor beta chain sequence and its context. The CDR3 has 17 amino acids. Germline assignment: CDR1 SNHLY and CDR2 FYNNEI. The germline V and J ends were trimmed by 8 bases and 5 bases, with 25 bases remaining between them. The data belong to a study of blood T cell repertoires in COVID-19. Repertoires were generated with immunoSEQ multiplex PCR, while TCRdb's copy carries only in-frame clones and drops some. This table has under 200,000 clones, about 80% appearing once. This receptor was identified in a man over 45 who had recovered from COVID-19. The V call is TRBV2, the J call TRBJ2-1, with D possibly being TRBD1 (6 bases). Sequenced: PBMCs or T cells enriched from blood (not recorded which). As DNA, the CDR3 is TGTGCCAGCCATAGTCGGGGCCAGGGGAAACTAGACAATGAGCAGTTCTTC. It encodes CASHSRGQGKLDNEQFF.